This TCR beta chain was recorded in a study of cytomegalovirus exposure and HLA in healthy donors. Study information: A prior study identified 110 million or so unique TCR beta sequences from roughly 180 million T cells. An early data release held some 89 million unique TCRs from HLA-typed donors.

This CDR3 spans 13 amino acids. Germline V CDR1 and CDR2: MDHEN, SYDVKM. Trimming stripped 4 bases from V and 6 bases from J, with 13 bases between. Study outcomes and limitations: In a later analysis, TCR beta V- and J-gene trimming showed a link to a missense DCLRE1C variant. Investigators reported over 150 TCR beta chains as tied to cytomegalovirus.

PCR primers comprised 60 Vbeta and 13 Jbeta primers. Using immunoSEQ multiplex PCR, the repertoire was profiled, and TCRdb retains in-frame clones only, with some absent. The table includes 150,000 or so clones, roughly 80% detected once. About this clone itself: Its specificity is unknown.

The TCR comes from a man younger than 40 in good health and CMV-seropositive. The chain combines TRBV28 with TRBJ2-7, with D unclear. Sequenced input: PBMCs. The CDR3 protein is CASSSPSSAEQYF. CDR3 nucleotides: TGTGCCAGCAGTTCCCCTTCGAGTGCCGAGCAGTACTTC. Variable domain in full (rest from reference TRBV28 and TRBJ2-7): DVKVTQSSRYLVKRTGEKVFLECVQDMDHENMFWYRQDPGLGLRLIYFSYDVKMKEKGDIPEGYSVSREKKERFSLILESASTNQTSMYLCASSSPSSAEQYFGPGTRLTVT.